This passage covers 24 T cell receptor beta chains from one sample sequenced in a study of T cell responses to AZD1222 COVID-19 vaccine (dated by TCRdb to the early 2020s). Preparation of the library involved the immunoSEQ multiplex PCR assay. Held by TCRdb, this immuneACCESS table contains in-frame sequences only and omits some clones. Under half of the omission traces to an unresolved V gene where checked; the cause of the rest is unknown. This sample is represented by about 160,000 clones; around 93% of them were singletons. Around 4.4% of the sample is in the top ten clones. Sample time point, as interpreted from the label and publication: baseline before first vaccination. The input for sequencing was peripheral blood, taken on day 0 of AZD1222 vaccination. The receptors were sampled from an adult in good health.

The V and J genes are TRBV24-1 and TRBJ1-2; D is unclear. CDR1 and CDR2 from the germline V gene are KGHDR and SFDVKD. The length of the CDR3 is 16 residues. Deletions cut 4 bases from V and 2 bases from J, with 16 bases between. Here the CDR3 DNA reads TGTGCCACCAGTGACTCGAGACTGATAACCAACTATGGCTACACCTTC. Amino acids: CATSDSRLITNYGYTF.

The chain joins TRBV5-4 to TRBJ2-2; D ambiguous. The V end lost 4 bases, the J end lost 0 bases, and 13 bases lay between the germline ends. This CDR3 has 16 residues. In germline, CDR1 is SGHNT, CDR2 YYREEE (reference sequence). Here the CDR3 reads CASSGVARANTGELFF. CDR3 bases: TGTGCCAGCAGCGGGGTGGCGCGCGCGAACACCGGGGAGCTGTTTTTT.

The chain has TRBV6-5 and TRBJ1-5; no clear D gene. Trimming cost V 5 bases and J 3 bases, with 5 bases left between them. CDR3 length equals 12 residues. Germline assignment: CDR1 MNHEY and CDR2 SVGAGI. The CDR3 here is CASSRDNQPQHF. DNA for the CDR3: TGTGCCAGCAGTCGGGACAATCAGCCCCAGCATTTT.

Details on this clone: Other nucleotide sequences in the sample specify the same CDR3. This rearrangement joins TRBV15 to TRBJ1-2; no firm D call. Trimming removed 3 bases at V and 2 bases at J, with 10 bases between. This CDR3 has 14 amino acids. Germline V gives CDR1 LNHNV, CDR2 YYDKDF (reference sequence). For the CDR3, the DNA is TGTGCCACCAGCAGTGATAGATCGAACTATGGCTACACCTTC. This encodes CATSSDRSNYGYTF.

The chain recombines TRBV12-5 with TRBJ2-5, with D tentatively TRBD2 (6 bases). The CDR3 extends over 15 amino acids. Trimming removed 0 bases at V and 2 bases at J, with 10 bases between. The germline V gene encodes CDR1 LGHNT and CDR2 FRNRAP. The CDR3 nucleotides are TGTGCTAGTGGTTTGGTCGGGGGAACGCAAGAGACCCAGTACTTC. This sequence encodes CASGLVGGTQETQYF.

The chain couples TRBV2 to TRBJ2-1; D possibly uses TRBD1 or TRBD2 (5 bases each). CDR1 and CDR2 (germline): SNHLY, FYNNEI. The CDR3 consists of 16 residues. V lost 8 bases, J lost 0 bases, and 17 bases lay in between. The CDR3 region is CASPEGTESSYNEQFF. DNA of the CDR3: TGTGCCAGCCCCGAAGGGACCGAAAGCTCCTACAATGAGCAGTTCTTC.

The V and J genes are TRBV6-6 and TRBJ1-4; 7 nucleotides agree with TRBD1. The CDR3 is made up of 14 amino acids. The V gene end was trimmed by 6 bases and the J gene end by 8 bases; junction bases not matched to a gene: 9. Germline loops: CDR1 MNHNY, CDR2 SVGAGI (reference sequence). CDR3 sequence (DNA): TGTGCCAGCAGAGTCGACAGGGCCGAGGAAAAACTGTTTTTT. This encodes CASRVDRAEEKLFF.

The chain recombines TRBV6-5 with TRBJ2-7; 8 positions match TRBD2. Trimming cost V 11 bases and J 2 bases; bases outside gene matches: 8. The CDR3 consists of 13 residues. The germline V gene encodes CDR1 MNHEY and CDR2 SVGAGI. The CDR3 protein is CAGSSGLTYEQYF. For the CDR3, the DNA is TGTGCCGGCTCTAGCGGGCTTACCTACGAGCAGTACTTC.

V and J are TRBV4-2 and TRBJ2-7; no reliable D call. The CDR3 runs 14 residues. V lost 5 bases to trimming and J lost 2 bases, with 13 bases between them. Germline V gives CDR1 LGHNA, CDR2 YNFKEQ. CDR3 nucleotides: TGTGCCAGCAGCAGCCCGGATGGGGCCTACGAGCAGTACTTC. Amino acids: CASSSPDGAYEQYF.

This clone was observed a few times. The chain has TRBV24-1 and TRBJ2-1, with TRBD2 as a possible D gene (5 bases). Per germline, CDR1 KGHDR and CDR2 SFDVKD. CDR3 size: 12 residues. V lost 1 base to trimming and J lost 12 bases, with 9 bases between them. This chain's CDR3 is CATSDFVRGQFF. The CDR3 DNA is TGTGCCACCAGTGATTTCGTTCGGGGGCAGTTCTTC.

The chain carries TRBV5-5 and TRBJ1-2; D might be TRBD1 (5 bases). V dropped 2 bases and J dropped 8 bases, with 13 bases sitting between them. The CDR3 runs to 13 residues. Germline CDR1 SGHKS, CDR2 YYEKEE (reference sequence). The CDR3 protein is CASSFNGGEGYTF. DNA of the CDR3: TGTGCCAGCAGCTTTAATGGGGGTGAGGGCTACACCTTC.

This clone was detected only once. The V gene is TRBV7-8, the J gene TRBJ1-1; D is uncertain. V gave up 2 bases and J gave up 4 bases, with 8 bases separating them. Germline-derived CDR1 and CDR2 are SGHVS and FQNEAQ. The CDR3 loop spans 13 amino acids. The CDR3 region is CASSLRRITEAFF. DNA for the CDR3: TGTGCCAGCAGCTTAAGGCGGATCACTGAAGCTTTCTTT.

The rearrangement uses TRBV9 and TRBJ2-7, with unresolved D. This CDR3 is 13 amino acids long. Germline V gene sequence: CDR1 SGDLS, CDR2 YYNGEE. V lost 0 bases and J 2 bases, leaving 6 bases between the germline ends. The CDR3 DNA reads TGTGCCAGCAGCGTAGACCCAGCCTACGAGCAGTACTTC. As protein: CASSVDPAYEQYF.

The chain couples TRBV4-1 to TRBJ2-2; 12 nucleotides line up with TRBD1. V shed 0 bases and J 5 bases; nucleotides not matched to a gene: 4. CDR3 length: 17 amino acids. CDR1 is MGHRA, CDR2 YSYEKL, per germline. DNA for the CDR3: TGCGCCAGCAGCCAAGAGGGACAGGGGGCAGGTACCGGGGAGCTGTTTTTT. Translation gives CASSQEGQGAGTGELFF.

This chain connects TRBV28 to TRBJ2-7; TRBD2 might be the D (5 bases). CDR1 and CDR2 (germline): MDHEN, SYDVKM. V lost 5 bases to trimming and J lost 2 bases, with 16 bases between them. This CDR3 is 15 amino acids long. CDR3 sequence: CASSLARYPPYEQYF. The CDR3 nucleotides are TGTGCCAGCAGTCTAGCACGTTACCCTCCCTACGAGCAGTACTTC.

This chain uses TRBV3-1 (or the pseudogene TRBV3-2) with TRBJ1-4, with D maybe TRBD1 (6 bases). CDR3 size: 15 residues. V was trimmed by 4 bases and J by 7 bases, leaving 16 bases between them. Germline CDR1 reads LGHDT; CDR2 reads YNNKEL (reference sequence). The CDR3 region has the DNA TGTGCCAGCAGCCCCCTAACGGGGGGCACTGAAAAACTGTTTTTT. It translates to CASSPLTGGTEKLFF.

The rearrangement links TRBV14 to TRBJ2-5; 10 nucleotides match TRBD2. The ends lost 4 bases at V and 5 bases at J; junction bases unmatched: 4. Germline CDR1 and CDR2: SGHDN and FVKESK. The CDR3 totals 14 residues. The DNA for the CDR3 is TGTGCCAGCAGCCCTGGGACTAGCGTCGAGACCCAGTACTTC. It encodes CASSPGTSVETQYF.

The chain couples TRBV5-1 to TRBJ1-2, with unresolved D. V was shortened by 0 bases and J by 8 bases, with 11 bases between the two germline ends. Looked up from germline, CDR1 is SGHRS and CDR2 is YFSETQ. The CDR3 has 13 amino acids. The CDR3: CASSLAPTRGYTF. In nucleotides, the CDR3 is TGCGCCAGCAGCTTGGCCCCGACGAGGGGCTACACCTTC.

The chain joins TRBV6-2 or TRBV6-3 to TRBJ2-7; D uncertain. The CDR3 is made up of 15 amino acids. The germline V gene encodes CDR1 MNHEY and CDR2 SVGEGT. V was clipped by 5 bases and J by 2 bases, with 16 bases between them. In DNA form, the CDR3 reads TGTGCCAGCAGTCCCCCAGGACCGAGGCCCTACGAGCAGTACTTC. Translated: CASSPPGPRPYEQYF.

The chain uses TRBV15 and TRBJ1-5; D not resolved. V lost 0 bases and J 0 bases, leaving 12 bases between the germline ends. The CDR3 has 17 residues. CDR1 is LNHNV, CDR2 YYDKDF, per germline (reference sequence). The CDR3 protein is CATSRDQGGYSNQPQHF. The CDR3 DNA reads TGTGCCACCAGCAGAGATCAAGGAGGCTATAGCAATCAGCCCCAGCATTTT.

The chain links TRBV30 to TRBJ1-2, with D perhaps TRBD1 (5 bases). The CDR3 is 15 residues long. The germline CDR1 and CDR2 sequences are GTSNPN and SVGIG (reference sequence). V lost 4 bases and J lost 1, with 16 bases in between. CDR3 sequence: CAWTSAGGVNYGYTF. The CDR3, as DNA: TGTGCCTGGACCTCCGCCGGGGGGGTTAACTATGGCTACACCTTC.

The rearrangement uses TRBV3-1 (or the pseudogene TRBV3-2) and TRBJ2-7; D uncertain. The V gene's germline CDR1 is LGHDT and CDR2 YNNKEL (reference sequence). This CDR3 is built from 13 residues. V shed 4 bases and J shed 2 bases, with 9 bases lying between them. CDR3 sequence reads: CASSPPGAYEQYF. The DNA of the CDR3 is TGTGCCAGCAGCCCGCCTGGAGCCTACGAGCAGTACTTC.

The chain combines TRBV10-2 with TRBJ1-5; 7 bases match TRBD1. The CDR3 sequence is 14 residues long. CDR1 is WSHSY and CDR2 is SAAADI in the germline V gene. In DNA form, the CDR3 reads TGCGAAACGGTTCAGGACAGGATCAATCAGCCCCAGCATTTT. It is translated as CETVQDRINQPQHF.

This chain joins TRBV27 and TRBJ2-1; D remains ambiguous. The ends were cut back, 5 bases at V and 2 bases at J, with 7 bases in the middle. Germline lookup yields CDR1 MNHEY and CDR2 SMNVEV (reference sequence). This CDR3 contains 13 residues. This CDR3 is CASSRVPYNEQFF. In DNA, the CDR3 is TGTGCCAGCAGTCGGGTCCCCTACAATGAGCAGTTCTTC.